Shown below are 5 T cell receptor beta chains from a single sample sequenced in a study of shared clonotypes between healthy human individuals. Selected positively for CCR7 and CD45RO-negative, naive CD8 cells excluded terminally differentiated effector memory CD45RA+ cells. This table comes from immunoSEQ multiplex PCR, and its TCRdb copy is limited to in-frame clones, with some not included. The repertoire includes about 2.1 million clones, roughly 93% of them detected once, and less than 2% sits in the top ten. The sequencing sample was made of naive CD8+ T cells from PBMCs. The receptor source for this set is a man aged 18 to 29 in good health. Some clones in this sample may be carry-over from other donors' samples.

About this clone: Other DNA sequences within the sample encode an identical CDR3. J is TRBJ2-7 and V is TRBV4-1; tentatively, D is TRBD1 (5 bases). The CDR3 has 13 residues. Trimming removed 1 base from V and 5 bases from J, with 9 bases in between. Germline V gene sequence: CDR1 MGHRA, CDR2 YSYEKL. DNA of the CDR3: TGCGCCAGCAGCCAAGGGGCAGGGAACGAGCAGTACTTC. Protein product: CASSQGAGNEQYF.

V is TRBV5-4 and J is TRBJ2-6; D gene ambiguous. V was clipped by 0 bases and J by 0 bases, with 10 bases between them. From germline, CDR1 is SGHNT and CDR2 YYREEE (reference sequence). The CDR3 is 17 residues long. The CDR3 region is CASSLAEVISGANVLTF. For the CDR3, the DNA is TGTGCCAGCAGCTTGGCCGAGGTTATCTCTGGGGCCAACGTCCTGACTTTC.

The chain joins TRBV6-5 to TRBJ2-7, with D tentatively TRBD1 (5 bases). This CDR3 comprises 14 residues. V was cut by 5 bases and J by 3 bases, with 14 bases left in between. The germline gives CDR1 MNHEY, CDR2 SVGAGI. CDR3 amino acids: CASSPETDLYEQYF. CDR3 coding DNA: TGTGCCAGCAGTCCCGAGACAGATCTCTACGAGCAGTACTTC.

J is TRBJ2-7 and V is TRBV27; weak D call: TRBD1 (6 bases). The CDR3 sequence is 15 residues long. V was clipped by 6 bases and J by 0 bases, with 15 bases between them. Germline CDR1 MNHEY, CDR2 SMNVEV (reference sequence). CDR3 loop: CASSRRDTSSYEQYF. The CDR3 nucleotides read TGTGCCAGCAGCCGCCGGGACACCTCCTCCTACGAGCAGTACTTC.

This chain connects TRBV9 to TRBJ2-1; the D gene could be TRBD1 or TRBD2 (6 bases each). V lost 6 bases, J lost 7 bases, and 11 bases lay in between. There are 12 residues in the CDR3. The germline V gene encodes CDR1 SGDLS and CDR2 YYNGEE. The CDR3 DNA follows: TGTGCCAGCACGGGGGCTTCTAATGAGCAGTTCTTC. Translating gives CASTGASNEQFF.